This T cell receptor beta chain was sequenced in a study of shared clonotypes between healthy human individuals. As regards this clone: Its target is unknown.

The donors were all Caucasian adults (living in Nashville, Tennessee). CD4+ cell separation produced CD45RA+ naive and CD45RA-negative memory subsets. The CDR3 totals 14 residues. CDR1 is LNHDA, CDR2 SQIVND, per germline (reference sequence). Trimming pared 0 bases from V and 8 bases from J, leaving 13 bases between. Whole-study findings and limits: Several donors had about 5% of their naive CD4 clonotypes in common. It was the non-shared clonotypes that had lower generation probabilities than clonotypes shared by all four donors.

Using immunoSEQ multiplex PCR, the repertoire was profiled, and TCRdb retains in-frame clones only, with some absent. The sample has 850,000 to 1,200,000 clones; roughly 70% are singletons. The sequence was collected from a man between 18 and 35 years old in good health. The gene calls are TRBV19 and TRBJ1-1; D possibly corresponds to TRBD1 (6 bases). Source material: memory CD4+ T cells sorted from blood. The subset is: CD45RA-negative fraction. The CDR3 protein is CASSIDPDQGEAFF. Written as DNA, the CDR3 is TGTGCCAGTAGTATAGATCCGGACCAGGGGGAAGCTTTCTTT.